The next 26 T cell receptor beta chains were all read from a single sample in a study of blood T cell repertoires in COVID-19. Profiled with immunoSEQ multiplex PCR; TCRdb holds only in-frame clones, not every one. The data contain 80,000 or so clones, roughly 80% of them singletons. Sequencing was performed on peripheral blood. Every receptor here comes from a woman aged 55-69 years with acute or convalescent COVID-19.

The chain carries TRBV7-9 and TRBJ2-1; D is possibly TRBD2 (6 bases). The CDR3 has 13 amino acids. The V end lost 5 bases, the J end lost 10 bases, and 15 bases lay between the germline ends. The germline CDR1 and CDR2 sequences are SEHNR and FQNEAQ (reference sequence). The CDR3 loop is CASSVGTAGEQFF. DNA of the CDR3: TGTGCCAGCAGCGTGGGGACGGCGGGGGAGCAGTTCTTC. Drawing the rest from reference TRBV7-9 and TRBJ2-1, the complete variable domain is DTGVSQNPRHKITKRGQNVTFRCDPISEHNRLYWYRQTLGQGPEFLTYFQNEAQLEKSRLLSDRFSAERPKGSFSTLEIQRTEQGDSAMYLCASSVGTAGEQFFGPGTRLTVL.

The rearrangement joins TRBV6-6 to TRBJ1-4, with D possibly being TRBD1 (6 bases). Trimming left V 6 bases short and J 8 bases short, with 13 bases between. The CDR3 totals 13 residues. Germline V gives CDR1 MNHNY, CDR2 SVGAGI (reference sequence). The CDR3, as DNA: TGTGCCAGCAGCGGTTCAGGGGCGGAAAAACTGTTTTTT. Translation: CASSGSGAEKLFF.

The chain uses TRBV5-1 and TRBJ2-2; TRBD1 might be the D (5 bases). The CDR3 covers 16 residues. Germline CDR1 reads SGHRS; CDR2 reads YFSETQ. V lost 1 base and J lost 3, with 13 bases in between. CDR3 residues: CASSLSQGSDTGELFF. The CDR3 region has the DNA TGCGCCAGCAGCTTGAGTCAGGGATCCGACACCGGGGAGCTGTTTTTT.

The V and J genes are TRBV10-3 and TRBJ2-1; 10 bases agree with TRBD1. This CDR3 is 13 amino acids long. Germline V gene sequence: CDR1 ENHRY, CDR2 SYGVKD. V lost 8 bases and J lost 10; bases outside the gene matches: 8. The CDR3 coding sequence is TGTGCCATCCGAGAGACAGGGGGCTCCGAGCAGTTCTTC. Its translation is CAIRETGGSEQFF.

The genes are TRBV2 and TRBJ1-5; TRBD1 is a possible D gene (6 bases). Per germline, CDR1 SNHLY and CDR2 FYNNEI. The length of the CDR3 is 14 residues. Trimming took off 5 bases at V and 2 bases at J, with 10 bases between the two ends. DNA for the CDR3: TGTGCCAGCAGTCAGGACAGTGGCAATCAGCCCCAGCATTTT. The encoded protein is CASSQDSGNQPQHF.

This clone was recorded only once. The J gene is TRBJ2-1, the V gene TRBV9; TRBD2 matches at 10 bases. The CDR3 consists of 15 residues. Germline values: CDR1 SGDLS, CDR2 YYNGEE. V lost 0 bases and J lost 7; bases outside the gene matches: 4. Here the CDR3 DNA reads TGTGCCAGCAGCGTAGTGGGACTAGCGACGAATGAGCAGTTCTTC. Residues: CASSVVGLATNEQFF. Full variable domain (rest looked up from reference TRBV9 and TRBJ2-1): DSGVTQTPKHLITATGQRVTLRCSPRSGDLSVYWYQQSLDQGLQFLIQYYNGEERAKGNILERFSAQQFPDLHSELNLSSLELGDSALYFCASSVVGLATNEQFFGPGTRLTVL.

The rearrangement uses TRBV29-1 and TRBJ1-1, with 10 bases matching TRBD1. CDR1 is SQVTM, CDR2 ANQGSEA, per germline. The CDR3 runs 14 residues. Trimming cost V 3 bases and J 5 bases; bases outside gene matches: 6. The CDR3 coding sequence is TGCAGCGTTGACCGGGACAGGGGTAGGACTGAAGCTTTCTTT. Amino acids: CSVDRDRGRTEAFF.

The chain recombines TRBV18 with TRBJ2-1; 9 bases line up with TRBD1. The CDR3 loop spans 15 amino acids. The germline CDR1 and CDR2 sequences are KGHSH and LQKENI. With V trimmed by 0 bases and J by 6 bases, 3 bases remained unmatched. The CDR3 DNA sequence: TGTGCCAGCTCACCACCAACGACAGGGGGCAATGAGCAGTTCTTC. It yields the protein CASSPPTTGGNEQFF.

This chain uses TRBV9 with TRBJ1-3; tentatively, D is TRBD1 (6 bases). Germline V gene data show CDR1 as SGDLS and CDR2 as YYNGEE. V was shortened by 2 bases and J by 0 bases, with 9 bases between the two germline ends. This CDR3 has 15 amino acids. CDR3 nucleotide sequence: TGTGCCAGCAGCGTTCAGGGGAACTCTGGAAACACCATATATTTT. It codes for CASSVQGNSGNTIYF.

This chain joins TRBV7-2 and TRBJ1-2, with 12 nucleotides matching TRBD1. The CDR3 is made up of 16 amino acids. Per the germline V gene, CDR1 is SGHTA and CDR2 is FQGNSA. Trimming at V came to 5 bases and at J to 5 bases, leaving 9 bases not matched to a gene. CDR3 in amino acids: CASSVGTGGTSYGYTF. The CDR3 nucleotides are TGTGCCAGCAGCGTTGGGACAGGGGGCACTTCTTATGGCTACACCTTC.

This clone has more than one count but fewer than ten. The chain is built from TRBV7-8 and TRBJ2-3; D call uncertain. Deletions cut 1 base from V and 0 bases from J, with 11 bases between. CDR3 length: 16 residues. The V gene's germline CDR1 is SGHVS and CDR2 FQNEAQ. In DNA form, the CDR3 reads TGTGCCAGCAGCTTAGTTACGGGTCTCAGCACAGATACGCAGTATTTT. The encoded protein is CASSLVTGLSTDTQYF.

The rearrangement links TRBV4-1 to TRBJ2-5; D might be TRBD2 (6 bases). The germline CDR1 and CDR2 sequences are MGHRA and YSYEKL. The CDR3 covers 14 residues. V was shortened by 3 bases and J by 5 bases, with 13 bases between the two germline ends. The CDR3 bases are TGCGCCAGCAGCCAGGAAGGGGAGGTTGAGACCCAGTACTTC. This sequence encodes CASSQEGEVETQYF.

The V and J genes are TRBV2 and TRBJ2-5; TRBD2 agrees at 8 bases. J gave up 5 bases and V 7 bases, and 12 bases lay outside the gene matches. CDR1 SNHLY and CDR2 FYNNEI come from the germline V gene. This CDR3 spans 15 amino acids. CDR3 sequence (DNA): TGTGCCAGCACGGGGGGGCCGGGAGAGTGGGAGACCCAGTACTTC. It yields the protein CASTGGPGEWETQYF.

This chain links TRBV19 with TRBJ2-1; D perhaps matches TRBD1 (7 bases). This CDR3 is built from 16 residues. The germline V gene encodes CDR1 LNHDA and CDR2 SQIVND (reference sequence). The germline V and J ends were trimmed by 6 bases and 6 bases, with 21 bases remaining between them. The chain's CDR3 is CASSSPLAGQLNEQFF. CDR3 nucleotide sequence: TGTGCCAGTAGCTCTCCCTTGGCGGGACAGCTCAATGAGCAGTTCTTC.

This clone was found a few times. This chain uses TRBV12-3 or TRBV12-4 with TRBJ1-1, with a tentative D call TRBD1 (6 bases). The CDR3 extends over 12 amino acids. V was clipped by 8 bases and J by 9 bases, with 16 bases between them. CDR3 sequence reads: CASGLQGLQAFF. The CDR3 coding sequence is TGTGCCAGCGGCTTACAGGGCCTTCAAGCTTTCTTT.

The gene calls are TRBV19 and TRBJ1-1; TRBD1 aligns across 7 bases. The CDR3 covers 16 residues. In germline, CDR1 is LNHDA, CDR2 SQIVND (reference sequence). This CDR3 is CVNWKTLRGQNTEAFF. In DNA form, the CDR3 reads TGTGTCAACTGGAAGACTTTGAGGGGGCAGAACACTGAAGCTTTCTTT.

The J gene is TRBJ2-2, the V gene TRBV7-2, with 9 bases fitting TRBD2. J gave up 7 bases and V 5 bases, and 14 bases lay outside the gene matches. Germline V CDR1 and CDR2: SGHTA, FQGNSA. This CDR3 has 17 amino acids. The CDR3 sequence: CASSRTGTSLSLGELFF. In DNA, the CDR3 is TGTGCCAGCAGCCGTACCGGGACTAGCCTATCCCTCGGGGAGCTGTTTTTT.

The V and J genes are TRBV20-1 and TRBJ2-1; 8 bases agree with TRBD1. The germline V gene has CDR1 DFQATT and CDR2 SNEGSKA (reference sequence). The CDR3 is 16 amino acids. With V trimmed by 3 bases and J by 2 bases, 9 bases remained unmatched. CDR3 amino acids: CSASGGVGQAYNEQFF. The CDR3 DNA sequence: TGCAGTGCTAGTGGCGGGGTGGGACAGGCCTACAATGAGCAGTTCTTC.

This clone was detected a few times. This chain links TRBV5-1 with TRBJ1-2, with 7 positions matching TRBD1. The CDR3 has 13 amino acids. The germline CDR1 and CDR2 sequences are SGHRS and YFSETQ. After removal of 5 bases from V and 7 bases from J, the junction contained 8 bases not matched to a gene. CDR3 sequence: CASRSEGASGYTF. DNA of the CDR3: TGCGCCAGCAGGTCAGAGGGGGCTAGTGGCTACACCTTC.

The chain joins TRBV7-9 to TRBJ1-5, with a possible D match to TRBD1 (6 bases). The CDR3 totals 12 residues. CDR1 SEHNR and CDR2 FQNEAQ come from the germline V gene (reference sequence). V was pared by 5 bases and J by 7 bases, with 9 bases between. The CDR3 is CASSQQGQPQHF. CDR3 nucleotides: TGTGCCAGCAGCCAACAGGGACAGCCCCAGCATTTT. The full variable domain, with the rest looked up from reference TRBV7-9 and TRBJ1-5, is DTGVSQNPRHKITKRGQNVTFRCDPISEHNRLYWYRQTLGQGPEFLTYFQNEAQLEKSRLLSDRFSAERPKGSFSTLEIQRTEQGDSAMYLCASSQQGQPQHFGDGTRLSIL.

The J gene is TRBJ1-1, the V gene TRBV4-2; D is unresolved. This CDR3 region has 18 residues. The germline V gene encodes CDR1 LGHNA and CDR2 YNFKEQ. V shed 3 bases and J shed 0 bases, with 20 bases lying between them. The CDR3 sequence is CASSHRTWGGGMNTEAFF. In nucleotides, the CDR3 is TGTGCCAGCAGCCACAGAACGTGGGGAGGTGGAATGAACACTGAAGCTTTCTTT.

The count of this clone is one. The chain links TRBV5-1 to TRBJ2-7; 13 positions agree with TRBD2. There are 17 residues in the CDR3. Germline CDR1 is SGHRS and CDR2 is YFSETQ. The V and J ends lost 6 bases and 7 bases, in that order; junction bases with no gene match: 16. CDR3 residues: CASTPGTSGVVFSEQYF. The CDR3 DNA reads TGCGCCAGCACCCCCGGGACTAGCGGGGTCGTGTTCAGTGAGCAGTACTTC.

The gene calls are TRBV11-2 and TRBJ2-5; 12 nucleotides agree with TRBD1. Germline V lookup: CDR1 SGHAT, CDR2 FQNNGV. The CDR3 consists of 16 residues. V gave up 1 base and J gave up 4 bases; unmatched junction bases: 4. The CDR3 DNA is TGTGCCAGCAGCTTAGGGGACAGGGGGCATGGAGAGACCCAGTACTTC. As protein: CASSLGDRGHGETQYF. The entire variable domain, with the rest obtained from reference TRBV11-2 and TRBJ2-5, is as follows: EAGVAQSPRYKIIEKRQSVAFWCNPISGHATLYWYQQILGQGPKLLIQFQNNGVVDDSQLPKDRFSAERLKGVDSTLKIQPAKLEDSAVYLCASSLGDRGHGETQYFGPGTRLLVL.

This chain connects TRBV30 to TRBJ1-3, with 7 nucleotides matching TRBD1. V shed 1 base and J 0 bases; nucleotides not matched to a gene: 3. Germline lookup yields CDR1 GTSNPN and CDR2 SVGIG (reference sequence). There are 15 residues in the CDR3. The CDR3 here is CAWSGPGGSGNTIYF. The CDR3 nucleotides are TGTGCCTGGAGTGGCCCAGGGGGCTCTGGAAACACCATATATTTT.

The gene calls are TRBV3-1 (or the pseudogene TRBV3-2) and TRBJ1-5; possible D gene TRBD1, 6 bases. The CDR3 has 16 residues. Trimming took 1 base from V and 4 from J, leaving 14 bases between them. Germline CDR1 LGHDT, CDR2 YNNKEL (reference sequence). Here the CDR3 DNA reads TGTGCCAGCAGCCAAGGAGGCAGGGGAGATAATCAGCCCCAGCATTTT. Protein sequence: CASSQGGRGDNQPQHF.

The chain couples TRBV19 to TRBJ1-1; D is unresolved. V dropped 7 bases and J dropped 2 bases, with 14 bases sitting between them. There are 14 residues in the CDR3. Germline CDR1 and CDR2: LNHDA and SQIVND (reference sequence). This chain's CDR3 is CASTGILSNTEAFF. The CDR3 DNA sequence: TGTGCCAGTACAGGTATTCTAAGTAACACTGAAGCTTTCTTT.